This T cell receptor beta chain appears in the sequencing data of a study of beta chain features in type 1 diabetes. Sequencing targeted expressed TCRB transcripts, as all isolated RNA had been reverse transcribed. The repertoire was sequenced with immunoSEQ multiplex PCR; TCRdb's copy has only in-frame clones and lacks some. The sample has about 15,000 clones, approximately 47% seen once. CD45RO/CCR7/CD25/CD127/CD95/CD27 staining was used to isolate CD4+ naive, central memory, regulatory and stem cell-like memory cells by sorting. The germline V gene has CDR1 SEHNR and CDR2 FQNEAQ (reference sequence). After removal of 5 bases from V and 7 bases from J, the junction contained 12 bases not matched to a gene. The CDR3 has 17 residues.

The sample was stem cell memory CD4+ T cells from blood. The sequence derives from a woman in her 40s in good health. The chain joins TRBV7-9 to TRBJ2-1; 12 bases align to TRBD2. CDR3 sequence reads: CASSLGLAGFQGNEQFF. As DNA, the CDR3 is TGTGCCAGCAGCCTGGGACTAGCGGGTTTCCAGGGGAATGAGCAGTTCTTC. Based on the CDR3 plus reference TRBV7-9 and TRBJ2-1, the full variable domain is DTGVSQNPRHKITKRGQNVTFRCDPISEHNRLYWYRQTLGQGPEFLTYFQNEAQLEKSRLLSDRFSAERPKGSFSTLEIQRTEQGDSAMYLCASSLGLAGFQGNEQFFGPGTRLTVL.